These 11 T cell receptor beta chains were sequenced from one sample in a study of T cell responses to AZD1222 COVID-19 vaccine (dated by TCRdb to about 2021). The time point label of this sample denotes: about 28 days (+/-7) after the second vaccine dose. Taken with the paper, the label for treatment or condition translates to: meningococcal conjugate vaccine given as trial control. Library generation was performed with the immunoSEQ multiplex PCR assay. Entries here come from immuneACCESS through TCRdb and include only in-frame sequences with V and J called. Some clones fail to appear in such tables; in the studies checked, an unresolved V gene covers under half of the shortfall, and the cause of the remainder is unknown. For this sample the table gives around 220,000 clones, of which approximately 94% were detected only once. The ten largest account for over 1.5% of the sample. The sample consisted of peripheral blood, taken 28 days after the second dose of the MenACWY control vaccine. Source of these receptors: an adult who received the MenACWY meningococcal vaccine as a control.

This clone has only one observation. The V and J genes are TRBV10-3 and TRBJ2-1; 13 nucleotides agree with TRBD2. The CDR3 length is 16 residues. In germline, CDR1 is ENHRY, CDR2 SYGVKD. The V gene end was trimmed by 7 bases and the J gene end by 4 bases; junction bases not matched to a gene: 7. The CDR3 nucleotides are TGTGCCATCACTTCCGGGACTAGCGGGAATTACAATGAGCAGTTCTTC. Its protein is CAITSGTSGNYNEQFF.

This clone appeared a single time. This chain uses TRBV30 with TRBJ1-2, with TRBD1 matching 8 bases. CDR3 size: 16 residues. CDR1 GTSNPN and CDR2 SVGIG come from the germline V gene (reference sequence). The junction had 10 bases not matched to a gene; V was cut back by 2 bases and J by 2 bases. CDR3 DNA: TGTGCCTGGAGTTTCTCGGCAGGGGGCGCGAACTATGGCTACACCTTC. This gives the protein CAWSFSAGGANYGYTF. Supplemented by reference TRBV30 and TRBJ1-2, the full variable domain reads SQTIHQWPATLVQPVGSPLSLECTVEGTSNPNLYWYRQAAGRGLQLLFYSVGIGQISSEVPQNLSASRPQDRQFILSSKKLLLSDSGFYLCAWSFSAGGANYGYTFGSGTRLTVV.

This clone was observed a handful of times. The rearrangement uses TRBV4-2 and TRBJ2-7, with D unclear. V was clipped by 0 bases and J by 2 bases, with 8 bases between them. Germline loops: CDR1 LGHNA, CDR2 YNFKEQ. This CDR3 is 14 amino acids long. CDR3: CASSQDLGTYEQYF. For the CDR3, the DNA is TGTGCCAGCAGCCAAGATTTAGGGACCTACGAGCAGTACTTC.

The CDR3 DNA sequence: TGTGCCAGCAGCTCAACAGGGTATGGGCGTTTCACCGGGGAGCTGTTTTTT. Its translation is CASSSTGYGRFTGELFF. V gene TRBV7-3 combines with J gene TRBJ2-2, with D maybe TRBD1 (6 bases). Germline CDR1 reads SGHTA; CDR2 reads FQGTGA. The CDR3 loop spans 17 amino acids. V lost 4 bases and J 4 bases, leaving 19 bases between the germline ends.

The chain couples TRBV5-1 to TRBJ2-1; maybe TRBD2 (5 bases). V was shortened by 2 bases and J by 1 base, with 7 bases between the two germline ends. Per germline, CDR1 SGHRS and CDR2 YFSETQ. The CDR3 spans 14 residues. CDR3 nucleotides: TGCGCCAGCAGCTTTCAGCGGTCCTACAATGAGCAGTTCTTC. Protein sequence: CASSFQRSYNEQFF.

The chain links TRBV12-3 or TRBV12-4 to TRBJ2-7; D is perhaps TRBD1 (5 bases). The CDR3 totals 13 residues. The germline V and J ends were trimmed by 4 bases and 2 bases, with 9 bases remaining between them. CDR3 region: CASSWGRAYEQYF. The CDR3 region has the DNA TGTGCCAGCAGTTGGGGCAGGGCCTACGAGCAGTACTTC.

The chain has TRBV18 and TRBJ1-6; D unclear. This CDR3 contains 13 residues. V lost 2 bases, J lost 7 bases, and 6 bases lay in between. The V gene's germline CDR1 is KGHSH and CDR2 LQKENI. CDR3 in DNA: TGTGCCAGCTCACCAAGGACCAATTCACCCCTCCACTTT. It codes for CASSPRTNSPLHF.

CDR3 coding DNA: TGTGCCAGCAGCTCCTTAAGGACAGGGATCACAGATACGCAGTATTTT. This encodes CASSSLRTGITDTQYF. The V and J genes are TRBV7-9 and TRBJ2-3, with 8 bases identical to TRBD1. This CDR3 spans 16 amino acids. CDR1 is SEHNR and CDR2 is FQNEAQ in the germline V gene (reference sequence). With 4 bases clipped from V and 2 bases from J, the junction kept 8 bases outside the gene matches.

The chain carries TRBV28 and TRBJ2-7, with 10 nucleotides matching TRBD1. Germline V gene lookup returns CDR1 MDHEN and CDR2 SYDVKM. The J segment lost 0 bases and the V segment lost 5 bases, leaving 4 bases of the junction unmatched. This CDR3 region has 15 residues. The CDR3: CASSPGTGVSYEQYF. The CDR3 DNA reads TGTGCCAGCAGTCCCGGGACAGGGGTCTCCTACGAGCAGTACTTC.

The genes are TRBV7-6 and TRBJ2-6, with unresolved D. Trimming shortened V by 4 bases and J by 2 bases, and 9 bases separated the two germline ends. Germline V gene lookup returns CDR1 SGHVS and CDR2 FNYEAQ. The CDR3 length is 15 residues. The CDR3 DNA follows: TGTGCCAGCAGCTGGAGCAAGGCTGGGGCCAACGTCCTGACTTTC. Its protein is CASSWSKAGANVLTF. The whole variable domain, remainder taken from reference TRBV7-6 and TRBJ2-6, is GAGVSQSPRYKVTKRGQDVALRCDPISGHVSLYWYRQALGQGPEFLTYFNYEAQQDKSGLPNDRFSAERPEGSISTLTIQRTEQRDSAMYRCASSWSKAGANVLTFGAGSRLTVL.

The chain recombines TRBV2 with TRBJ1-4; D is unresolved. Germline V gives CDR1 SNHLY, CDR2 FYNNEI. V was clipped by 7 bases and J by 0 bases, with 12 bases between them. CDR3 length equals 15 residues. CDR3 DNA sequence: TGTGCCAGCAACCCCCAGGTTGCAACTAATGAAAAACTGTTTTTT. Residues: CASNPQVATNEKLFF.